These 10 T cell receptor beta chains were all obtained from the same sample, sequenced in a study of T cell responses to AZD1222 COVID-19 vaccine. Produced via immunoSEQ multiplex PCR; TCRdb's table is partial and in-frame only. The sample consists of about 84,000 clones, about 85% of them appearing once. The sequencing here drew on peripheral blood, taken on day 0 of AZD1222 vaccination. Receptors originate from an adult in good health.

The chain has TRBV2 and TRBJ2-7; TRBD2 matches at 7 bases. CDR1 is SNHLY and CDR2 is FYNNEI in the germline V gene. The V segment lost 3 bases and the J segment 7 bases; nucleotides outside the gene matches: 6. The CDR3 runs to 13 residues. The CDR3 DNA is TGTGCCAGCAGTGAGATAAGCGGGGAGGAGCAGTACTTC. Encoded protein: CASSEISGEEQYF.

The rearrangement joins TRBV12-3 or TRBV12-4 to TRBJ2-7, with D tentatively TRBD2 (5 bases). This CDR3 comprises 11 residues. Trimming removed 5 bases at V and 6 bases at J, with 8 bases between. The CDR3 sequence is CASSIGGEQYF. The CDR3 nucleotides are TGTGCCAGCAGTATCGGAGGCGAGCAGTACTTC.

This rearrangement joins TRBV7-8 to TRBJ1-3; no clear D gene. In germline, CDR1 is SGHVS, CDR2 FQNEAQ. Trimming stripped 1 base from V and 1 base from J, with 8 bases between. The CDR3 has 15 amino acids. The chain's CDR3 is CASSLGSISGNTIYF. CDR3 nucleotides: TGTGCCAGCAGCTTAGGTTCCATTTCTGGAAACACCATATATTTT. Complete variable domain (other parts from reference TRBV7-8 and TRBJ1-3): GAGVSQSPRYKVAKRGQDVALRCDPISGHVSLFWYQQALGQGPEFLTYFQNEAQLDKSGLPSDRFFAERPEGSVSTLKIQRTQQEDSAVYLCASSLGSISGNTIYFGEGSWLTVV.

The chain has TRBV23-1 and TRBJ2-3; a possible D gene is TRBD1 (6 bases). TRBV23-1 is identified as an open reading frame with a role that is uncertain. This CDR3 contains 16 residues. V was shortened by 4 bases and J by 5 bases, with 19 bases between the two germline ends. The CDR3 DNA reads TGCGCCAGCAGTCGGTCCGGCCCAGGGGTGGTAGATACGCAGTATTTT. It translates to CASSRSGPGVVDTQYF.

The CDR3 DNA reads TGCGCCAGCAGCATTACTTCAGGGGCGATGAACACTGAAGCTTTCTTT. Translated: CASSITSGAMNTEAFF. This chain joins TRBV5-1 and TRBJ1-1, with a weak D call TRBD1 (6 bases). Per the germline V gene, CDR1 is SGHRS and CDR2 is YFSETQ. The CDR3 extends over 16 amino acids. V dropped 4 bases and J dropped 0 bases, with 16 bases sitting between them. Full variable domain (remainder filled in from reference TRBV5-1 and TRBJ1-1): KAGVTQTPRYLIKTRGQQVTLSCSPISGHRSVSWYQQTPGQGLQFLFEYFSETQRNKGNFPGRFSGRQFSNSRSEMNVSTLELGDSALYLCASSITSGAMNTEAFFGQGTRLTVV.

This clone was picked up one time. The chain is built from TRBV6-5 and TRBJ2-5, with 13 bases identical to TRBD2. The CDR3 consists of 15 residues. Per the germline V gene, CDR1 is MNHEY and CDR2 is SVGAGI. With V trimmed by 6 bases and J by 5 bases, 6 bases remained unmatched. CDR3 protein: CASRRTSGSWETQYF. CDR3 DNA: TGTGCCAGCAGGCGGACTAGCGGGAGTTGGGAGACCCAGTACTTC.

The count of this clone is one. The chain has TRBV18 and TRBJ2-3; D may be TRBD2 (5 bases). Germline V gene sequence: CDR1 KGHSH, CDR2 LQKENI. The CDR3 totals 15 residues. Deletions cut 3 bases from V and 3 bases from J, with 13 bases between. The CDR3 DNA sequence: TGTGCCAGCTCACCCTACGGGCGCGGGACAGATACGCAGTATTTT. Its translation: CASSPYGRGTDTQYF.

CDR3 amino acids: CASSPSGGFTDTQYF. CDR3 in DNA: TGTGCCAGCAGCCCATCGGGCGGGTTCACAGATACGCAGTATTTT. This chain joins TRBV3-1 (or the pseudogene TRBV3-2) and TRBJ2-3; perhaps TRBD2 as D (5 bases). The CDR3 is 15 residues long. V was pared by 4 bases and J by 2 bases, with 13 bases between. Germline V gives CDR1 LGHDT, CDR2 YNNKEL (reference sequence).

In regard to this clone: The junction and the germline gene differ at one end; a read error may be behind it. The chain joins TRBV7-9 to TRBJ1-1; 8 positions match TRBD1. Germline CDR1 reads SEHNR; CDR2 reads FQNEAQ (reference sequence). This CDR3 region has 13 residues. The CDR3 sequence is CASSLGDTRQGAF. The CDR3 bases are TGTGCCAGCAGCTTAGGGGACACCCGTCAGGGGGCTTTT.

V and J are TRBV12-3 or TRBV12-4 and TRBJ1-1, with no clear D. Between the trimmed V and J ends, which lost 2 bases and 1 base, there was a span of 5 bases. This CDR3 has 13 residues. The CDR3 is CASSLLRNTEAFF. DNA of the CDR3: TGTGCCAGCAGTTTACTCAGGAACACTGAAGCTTTCTTT.